These 25 T cell receptor beta chains were all obtained from the same sample, sequenced in a study of metastatic and nonmetastatic thyroid tumors (dated by TCRdb to between 2020 and 2021). The library came from PCR. The reads were generated on an Illumina HiSeq 4000. TCRdb redid the processing of the public reads, applying fastp at Q25 and MiXCR, and retained in-frame beta chains. Within this sample are about 32,000 clones, with about 18% of them counted one time only. The top ten clonotypes cover 7.5% to 9.5% of the sample. No patient had received any treatment before thyroid surgery. Sequencing was carried out using blood. These receptors all come from a female donor with papillary thyroid cancer or a benign thyroid nodule (not recorded which). Some clones in this sample may be carry-over from other donors' samples.

In its sample, this clone ranks as medium-sized (0.01 to 0.1%). The genes are TRBV30 and TRBJ1-2; D ambiguous. CDR1 and CDR2 from the germline V gene are GTSNPN and SVGIG (reference sequence). The CDR3 is made up of 11 amino acids. V lost 2 bases to trimming and J lost 4 bases, with 5 bases between them. This chain's CDR3 is CAWSQIYGYTF. In DNA form, the CDR3 reads TGTGCCTGGAGTCAAATCTATGGCTACACCTTC.

This clone was counted between two and nine times. J is TRBJ2-2 and V is TRBV6-1; D gene ambiguous. The CDR3 loop spans 13 amino acids. Trimming stripped 3 bases from V and 8 bases from J, with 10 bases between. Germline V gene data show CDR1 as MNHNS and CDR2 as SASEGT. The CDR3 DNA sequence: TGTGCCAGCAGTGATGGGCATGCTGGGGAGCTGTTTTTT. Its translation: CASSDGHAGELFF.

This clone was recorded at least ten times. This rearrangement joins TRBV3-1 to TRBJ1-1; D remains unclear. V gave up 0 bases and J gave up 4 bases, with 15 bases separating them. CDR1 is LGHDT and CDR2 is YNNKEL in the germline V gene (reference sequence). The CDR3 has 16 amino acids. CDR3 protein: CASSQDAFRTGTEAFF. CDR3 sequence (DNA): TGTGCCAGCAGCCAAGACGCCTTCCGGACGGGCACTGAAGCTTTCTTT.

The chain carries TRBV9 and TRBJ1-2; D unclear. V lost 1 base to trimming and J lost 2 bases, with 12 bases between them. Germline values: CDR1 SGDLS, CDR2 YYNGEE. The CDR3 totals 15 residues. CDR3: CASSVSPSLNYGYTF. CDR3 DNA: TGTGCCAGCAGCGTATCGCCCAGCTTAAACTATGGCTACACCTTC.

As to this clone: Distinct nucleotide sequences in the sample also encode this CDR3. The V call is TRBV6-1, the J call TRBJ2-7; D perhaps matches TRBD1 (6 bases). V was shortened by 6 bases and J by 0 bases, with 12 bases between the two germline ends. This CDR3 is built from 14 residues. The V gene's germline CDR1 is MNHNS and CDR2 SASEGT. CDR3: CASRLKDSSYEQYF. The CDR3 DNA follows: TGTGCCAGCAGGTTGAAGGACAGCTCCTACGAGCAGTACTTC.

The chain is built from TRBV2 and TRBJ2-5; D unresolved. The V gene's germline CDR1 is SNHLY and CDR2 FYNNEI. The CDR3 loop spans 15 amino acids. With 6 bases removed from V and 2 bases from J, the gap between germline ends came to 16 bases. In DNA, the CDR3 is TGTGCCAGCAGGGGTAACAGAGCTGCACAAGAGACCCAGTACTTC. As protein: CASRGNRAAQETQYF.

This clone was observed many times. The gene calls are TRBV11-1 and TRBJ2-3, with D hard to call. Germline V gene data show CDR1 as SGHAT and CDR2 as FQDESV (reference sequence). The V gene lost 5 bases and the J gene lost 1 base, with 4 bases spanning the gap. This CDR3 contains 12 residues. CDR3 sequence reads: CASSRGTDTQYF. The CDR3 DNA follows: TGTGCCAGCAGCCGAGGCACAGATACGCAGTATTTT.

This clone was found many times. This chain links TRBV5-4 with TRBJ2-1; TRBD2 aligns across 15 bases. Germline V gene sequence: CDR1 SGHNT, CDR2 YYREEE (reference sequence). J was trimmed by 1 base and V by 3 bases; bases with no gene match: 2. The CDR3 spans 17 residues. The CDR3 sequence: CASSSGLAGGSYNEQFF. CDR3 DNA: TGTGCCAGCAGCTCGGGACTAGCGGGAGGTTCCTACAATGAGCAGTTCTTC.

The V gene is TRBV6-1, the J gene TRBJ1-1; 8 bases are shared with TRBD1. V lost 8 bases to trimming and J lost 3 bases; unmatched junction nucleotides: 5. Germline V gives CDR1 MNHNS, CDR2 SASEGT. The CDR3 is 13 amino acids. The CDR3: CASGQDRDTEAFF. In nucleotides, the CDR3 is TGTGCCAGCGGACAGGACAGGGACACTGAAGCTTTCTTT.

This clone was seen only a few times. The chain recombines TRBV28 with TRBJ2-7, with 7 bases matching TRBD1. The germline V gene encodes CDR1 MDHEN and CDR2 SYDVKM. The CDR3 covers 15 residues. V lost 4 bases, J lost 2 bases, and 8 bases stayed unmatched. The DNA for the CDR3 is TGTGCCAGCAGTTGGTCCAGGGGGATGGCCTACGAGCAGTACTTC. This codes for CASSWSRGMAYEQYF.

The chain couples TRBV28 to TRBJ1-6, with a weak D call TRBD1 (5 bases). The germline CDR1 and CDR2 sequences are MDHEN and SYDVKM. The V and J ends lost 8 bases and 0 bases respectively, with 8 bases between them. The length of the CDR3 is 14 residues. The CDR3: CASRGGSYNSPLHF. DNA for the CDR3: TGTGCCAGCCGTGGGGGCTCCTATAATTCACCCCTCCACTTT.

This chain uses TRBV25-1 with TRBJ2-3, with D possibly being TRBD2 (6 bases). This CDR3 comprises 17 residues. Trimming shortened V by 4 bases and J by 3 bases, and 20 bases separated the two germline ends. Germline loops: CDR1 MGHDK, CDR2 SYGVNS. CDR3 loop: CASSARAGLARTDTQYF. The CDR3 DNA follows: TGTGCCAGCAGTGCGAGGGCGGGCCTAGCGAGGACAGATACGCAGTATTTT. The full variable domain, in which reference TRBV25-1 and TRBJ2-3 provide the parts outside the CDR3, is EADIYQTPRYLVIGTGKKITLECSQTMGHDKMYWYQQDPGMELHLIHYSYGVNSTEKGDLSSESTVSRIRTEHFPLTLESARPSHTSQYLCASSARAGLARTDTQYFGPGTRLTVL.

Worth noting for this clone: Its ends do not fully match the called genes, so a read error is possible. The rearrangement uses TRBV7-7 and TRBJ2-5; the D is unclear. This CDR3 is built from 12 residues. The germline V gene has CDR1 SSHAT and CDR2 FNYEAQ (reference sequence). CDR3 amino acids: CASSLDQETLYF. The CDR3 DNA follows: TGTGCCAGCAGCTTAGACCAAGAGACCCTGTACTTC.

The chain couples TRBV12-3 or TRBV12-4 to TRBJ2-2; TRBD1 agrees at 9 bases. The CDR3 consists of 17 residues. J lost 6 bases, V lost 5 bases, and 13 bases had no gene match. The CDR3 coding sequence is TGTGCCAGCAGTCTACGCGGGACAGGGCTCGAGCCCGGGGAGCTGTTTTTT. Residues: CASSLRGTGLEPGELFF.

This rearrangement joins TRBV25-1 to TRBJ2-5, with D possibly matching TRBD2 (5 bases). With 3 bases removed from V and 1 base from J, the gap between germline ends came to 12 bases. The V gene's germline CDR1 is MGHDK and CDR2 SYGVNS. The CDR3 extends over 15 amino acids. The CDR3 DNA is TGTGCCAGCAGTGACAGCGGTAGGGCCCAAGAGACCCAGTACTTC. Protein product: CASSDSGRAQETQYF.

Relative to its sample, this clone is medium-sized. The rearrangement links TRBV11-2 to TRBJ2-3; D might be TRBD1 (6 bases). CDR3 length: 17 residues. The V gene's germline CDR1 is SGHAT and CDR2 FQNNGV. Trimming removed 0 bases at V and 1 base at J, with 14 bases between. The CDR3 region is CASSLDGNRAGTDTQYF. The CDR3 region has the DNA TGTGCCAGCAGCTTAGATGGGAACAGGGCTGGCACAGATACGCAGTATTTT.

This clone was seen at least ten times. This may stem from a read error, because a much larger clone lies one nucleotide away. The chain uses TRBV29-1 and TRBJ2-2; TRBD1 aligns across 7 bases. The CDR3 extends over 14 amino acids. Germline V gene data show CDR1 as SQVTM and CDR2 as ANQGSEA. The CDR3 sequence is CSVTGVPHTGELLF. The CDR3 DNA sequence: TGCAGCGTTACAGGGGTTCCACACACCGGGGAGCTGCTTTTT.

This clone was seen a handful of times. This may be a read error, as it is one base from a much larger clone. This sample also contains other DNA sequences that code for the same CDR3. The V gene is TRBV3-1, the J gene TRBJ2-3; 8 bases map to TRBD2. The CDR3 loop spans 16 amino acids. Germline V CDR1 and CDR2: LGHDT, YNNKEL (reference sequence). V shed 3 bases and J 6 bases; nucleotides not matched to a gene: 11. CDR3 sequence reads: CASSQGLRGDTDTQYF. CDR3 DNA sequence: TGTGCCAGCAGCCAGGGGTTGCGGGGGGATACGGATACGCAGTATTTT.

This clone was detected ten times or more. The gene calls are TRBV28 and TRBJ1-5; perhaps TRBD1 as D (5 bases). V was clipped by 5 bases and J by 0 bases, with 14 bases between them. Germline values: CDR1 MDHEN, CDR2 SYDVKM. The CDR3 consists of 16 residues. This CDR3 reads CASSPPHRTSNQPQHF. In nucleotides, the CDR3 is TGTGCCAGCAGTCCCCCTCACAGGACTAGCAATCAGCCCCAGCATTTT.

This clone was seen repeatedly, ten times or more. The rearrangement joins TRBV28 to TRBJ1-2; 11 bases agree with TRBD1. Germline V gene sequence: CDR1 MDHEN, CDR2 SYDVKM. Losses at the gene ends were 6 bases for V and 7 bases for J; bases not matched to a gene: 4. The CDR3 is 13 residues long. DNA for the CDR3: TGTGCCAGCAGCCCGGGACAGGGGGGTGGCTACACCTTC. Its protein is CASSPGQGGGYTF.

V and J are TRBV20-1 and TRBJ2-7, with 8 bases that match TRBD2. CDR1 DFQATT and CDR2 SNEGSKA come from the germline V gene (reference sequence). This CDR3 region has 10 residues. V shed 7 bases, J shed 7 bases, and the junction held 3 bases outside the gene matches. The CDR3 is CSVPGGEQYF. The CDR3 DNA sequence: TGCAGTGTTCCGGGGGGGGAGCAGTACTTC.

The rearrangement joins TRBV11-2 to TRBJ2-3, with D unresolved. V was clipped by 7 bases and J by 0 bases, with 5 bases between them. This CDR3 region has 12 residues. Germline CDR1 SGHAT, CDR2 FQNNGV. This chain's CDR3 is CASTPSTDTQYF. The CDR3 DNA reads as TGTGCCAGCACCCCTAGCACAGATACGCAGTATTTT.

This clone showed up many times. The J gene is TRBJ1-5, the V gene TRBV7-9, with D possibly being TRBD1 (5 bases). The CDR3 loop spans 11 amino acids. The V gene's germline CDR1 is SEHNR and CDR2 FQNEAQ (reference sequence). Trimming stripped 1 base from V and 16 bases from J, with 11 bases between. CDR3 nucleotides: TGTGCCAGCAGCTTAGAGGGACCATTACATTTT. It specifies CASSLEGPLHF.

This clone was counted ten times or more. The chain couples TRBV6-1 to TRBJ2-3; unclear D gene. V shed 4 bases and J shed 4 bases, with 9 bases lying between them. CDR3 length: 13 residues. Germline V gene lookup returns CDR1 MNHNS and CDR2 SASEGT. CDR3 sequence reads: CASSVTWADTQYF. CDR3 nucleotide sequence: TGTGCCAGCAGTGTGACCTGGGCAGATACGCAGTATTTT.

This clone appeared many times. The chain combines TRBV5-1 with TRBJ2-2; a possible D gene is TRBD2 (6 bases). V lost 1 base and J 6 bases, leaving 13 bases between the germline ends. The germline V gene encodes CDR1 SGHRS and CDR2 YFSETQ. This CDR3 spans 15 amino acids. CDR3 DNA sequence: TGCGCCAGCAGCTTGAACCGACTAGGGGCCGGGGAGCTGTTTTTT. Translated: CASSLNRLGAGELFF. The full variable domain, in which reference TRBV5-1 and TRBJ2-2 provide the parts outside the CDR3, is KAGVTQTPRYLIKTRGQQVTLSCSPISGHRSVSWYQQTPGQGLQFLFEYFSETQRNKGNFPGRFSGRQFSNSRSEMNVSTLELGDSALYLCASSLNRLGAGELFFGEGSRLTVL.